Listed below are T cell receptor beta chains from one sample, sequenced in a study of blood T cell repertoires in COVID-19. Only in-frame clones appear in the TCRdb table, and some are missing; sequencing was by immunoSEQ multiplex PCR. The profile covers some 40,000 clones, with 88% appearing a single time and roughly 9.8% taken by the ten largest. Sequencing was carried out using peripheral blood. The source is a human donor in a cohort sampled during active COVID-19. CDR3s include the opening cysteine and the closing phenylalanine or tryptophan.

>15|TRBV5-1
CASSQRQGVTGELFF
>15|TRBV30
CAGSTGGTRAGELFF
>11|TRBV6-5
CAIGYDSPLHF
>16|TRBV4-1
CASSQTPGVSVEKLFF
>12|TRBV12-3/TRBV12-4
CASSFRVQPQHF
>14|TRBV6-5
CASREGRMNTEAFF
>12|TRBV29-1
CSARTGEVKLFF
>15|TRBV28
CASSPGLAGVYEQFF
>16|TRBV7-6
CASSLLEQGANSPLHF
>14|TRBV5-1
CASSLDKGNSPLHF
>15|TRBV21-1
CASSKREPVSYEQYF
>16|TRBV9
CASSATGTSGSYEQYF
>14|TRBV7-8
CASSLGPGTGELFF
>16|TRBV19
CASRERGGRSYNEQFF
>13|TRBV19
CASSMRNTGELFF
>12|TRBV30
CAWSAGTDTQYF
>15|TRBV7-2
CASSGSRGGDTEAFF
>15|TRBV19
CASSFMRQGVSEQYF
>12|TRBV3-1/TRBV3-2
CASSQERREQFF
>13|TRBV27
CASRGQGSDEQFF
>12|TRBV21-1
CATTYHPSPLHF
>16|TRBV30
CAWSVRGLALQETQYF
>13|TRBV18
CASSPTGPYEQYF
>14|TRBV2
CASRTSGGTGELFF
>14|TRBV10-3
CAISDLEVLNGYTF
>12|TRBV6-5
CASSRDRAFLYF
>18|TRBV2
CASSEAGLAGGGTDTQYF
>17|TRBV13
CASSSAPSGSSYNEQFF
>16|TRBV30
CAWSVLLGRQQETQYF
>15|TRBV10-3
CAIRAGTGDGNTIYF
>14|TRBV5-4
CASSFVGLADTQYF
>14|TRBV18
CASSPQISDYGYTF
>14|TRBV2
CASSGLSGIQPQHF
>14|TRBV27
CASSFGGGPREQFF
>13|TRBV12-3/TRBV12-4
CASSGPAGETQYF
>14|TRBV28
CATALSLRGNIQYF
>20|TRBV14
CASSLLVGTSGGLNTGELFF
>19|TRBV6-2/TRBV6-3
CASSYSPSEGVRFTDTQYF
>14|TRBV7-9
CASSSGTGGYEQYF
>15|TRBV4-1
CASSRDIFTGNTIYF